This is a list of T cell receptor beta chains from one sample in a study of cytomegalovirus exposure and HLA in healthy donors. Profiled with immunoSEQ multiplex PCR; TCRdb holds only in-frame clones, not every one. The data show 120,000 to 150,000 clones, 75% to 90% seen once. The specimen was PBMCs. The receptor set was obtained from a female donor in good health and CMV-seronegative. The CDR3 runs from the conserved cysteine through the conserved F or W. Fields, in order: J gene, D gene, V gene, clone size, CDR3 DNA, CDR3 protein. The D gene is left open where the match is weak. Some rows mark clone size as missing; the rest say once, few, many or name a class of expanded clone.

TRBJ2-7 | - | TRBV27 | once | TGTGCCAGCAGTCCATTGGCGGGGCGGTGGTCCGAGCAGTACTTC | CASSPLAGRWSEQYF
TRBJ2-5 | TRBD2 | TRBV10-1 | - | TGCGCCAGCGTTATTTACGGACTAGCGGGAGATGAGACCCAGTACTTC | CASVIYGLAGDETQYF
TRBJ2-7 | TRBD2 | TRBV28 | - | TGTGCCAGCAGTTTACGGGAGGGTTCTTACGAGCAGTACTTC | CASSLREGSYEQYF
TRBJ2-1 | TRBD2 | TRBV2 | - | TGTGCCAGCAGGGCTACTAGCGGCTCCTACAATGAGCAGTTCTTC | CASRATSGSYNEQFF
TRBJ2-7 | - | TRBV6-6 | - | TGTGCCAGCACCAGACAGGCCCTTTCCTACGAGCAGTACTTC | CASTRQALSYEQYF
TRBJ2-5 | TRBD1 | TRBV10-3 | - | TGTGCCATCAACCACGGACAGGGGCCGGAGACCCAGTACTTC | CAINHGQGPETQYF
TRBJ1-1 | - | TRBV28 | - | TGTGCCAGCAGTCTAGGGAGGGGGACTGAAGCTTTCTTT | CASSLGRGTEAFF
TRBJ2-3 | - | TRBV19 | - | TGTGCCAGTAGTAACCAGGGTGGCACAGATACGCAGTATTTT | CASSNQGGTDTQYF
TRBJ1-2 | - | TRBV2 | - | TGTGCCAGCAGTGGGGGGCGGTATGGCTACACCTTC | CASSGGRYGYTF
TRBJ2-3 | TRBD2 | TRBV4-1 | few | TGCGCCAGCAGCCAAGTTAGAGCGGGAGGGGGTAGCAGCACAGATACGCAGTATTTT | CASSQVRAGGGSSTDTQYF
TRBJ2-1 | - | TRBV19 | few | TGTGCCAGTAGTACCCTCGAGGGAGAATCCAATGAGCAGTTCTTC | CASSTLEGESNEQFF
TRBJ1-1 | - | TRBV9 | once | TGTGCCAGCAGCGTAGGGCACCTCCCGAACACTGAAGCTTTCTTT | CASSVGHLPNTEAFF
TRBJ2-3 | - | TRBV7-9 | - | TGTGCCAGCAGCTTAGGCAGGGGAAGCACAGATACGCAGTATTTT | CASSLGRGSTDTQYF
TRBJ1-5 | - | TRBV6-5 | once | TGTGCCAGCAGTTACTCATCTTCGCGAGATCAGCCCCAGCATTTT | CASSYSSSRDQPQHF
TRBJ2-2 | - | TRBV6-5 | - | TGTGCCAGCAGCCCCCCCTCCGGGGAGCTGTTTTTT | CASSPPSGELFF
TRBJ2-7 | TRBD2 | TRBV27 | - | TGTGCCAGCAGTCCGGGAGGGGTAGCGGCCTCCTACGAGCAGTACTTC | CASSPGGVAASYEQYF
TRBJ2-1 | TRBD2 | TRBV27 | - | TGTGCCAGCAGTTTCCCCGGGACTAGCGGGAGCGATGAGCAGTTCTTC | CASSFPGTSGSDEQFF
TRBJ2-7 | TRBD2 | TRBV29-1 | - | TGCAGCGTTGAAGTCCTTATCGACCGGAACGACAAGCGGGAGTTATTCTACGAGCAGTACTTC | CSVEVLIDRNDKRELFYEQYF
TRBJ2-1 | TRBD2 | TRBV15 | few | TGTGCCACCAGCAGAGATCGGGCGGGAGGGCCGTACAATGAGCAGTTCTTC | CATSRDRAGGPYNEQFF
TRBJ2-7 | TRBD2 | TRBV18 | - | TGTGCCAGCCTACCGGGACTATCCTACGAGCAGTACTTC | CASLPGLSYEQYF
TRBJ1-5 | TRBD1 | TRBV2 | - | TGTGCCAGCAGCGAACGGGACAGGCCCGATCAGCCCCAGCATTTT | CASSERDRPDQPQHF
TRBJ2-7 | TRBD2 | TRBV29-1 | - | TGCAGCGCCGAGACACCCTTTGGAGCGGGAGGAGGCGAGCAGTACTTC | CSAETPFGAGGGEQYF
TRBJ2-5 | - | TRBV19 | - | TGTGCCAGTAGTAAAACTAGCAAAGAGACCCAGTACTTC | CASSKTSKETQYF
TRBJ1-5 | - | TRBV23-1 | - | TGCGCCAGCAGTCAATCGGGACACAGCTTCAATCAGCCCCAGCATTTT | CASSQSGHSFNQPQHF
TRBJ2-7 | TRBD1 | TRBV27 | - | TGTGCCAGCAGCCGGGACAGGGATTCCTACGAGCAGTACTTC | CASSRDRDSYEQYF
TRBJ1-5 | - | TRBV7-9 | - | TGTGCCAGCAGCTTAGCGCGCAGGGATAATCAGCCCCAGCATTTT | CASSLARRDNQPQHF
TRBJ2-7 | - | TRBV7-3 | - | TGTGCCAGCAGCGTCACCGGATGGGTGCCGGAGACAGGGACTTTACACGAGCAGTACTTC | CASSVTGWVPETGTLHEQYF
TRBJ2-7 | TRBD2 | TRBV28 | - | TGTGCCAGCAGTTTACGGGGCCTAGCGGGAGGAGGATACTACGAGCAGTACTTC | CASSLRGLAGGGYYEQYF
TRBJ2-7 | - | TRBV2 | - | TGTGCCAGCAGACACAGGGTCTTCGAGCAGTACTTC | CASRHRVFEQYF
TRBJ2-1 | - | TRBV12-1 | few | TGTGCCAGCAGCTTTTGGGATCCTAGCGGGGCCCTGCGGGTTTCCTCCTACAATGAGCAGTTCTTC | CASSFWDPSGALRVSSYNEQFF
TRBJ2-1 | - | TRBV7-3 | - | TGTGCCAGCAGCTTAAACCCAGGTGGATCCTACAATGAGCAGTTCTTC | CASSLNPGGSYNEQFF
TRBJ2-1 | TRBD2 | TRBV7-9 | - | TGTGCCTTAATAAGACTAGCGGGAGTCAAAGAGCAGTTCTTC | CALIRLAGVKEQFF
TRBJ1-5 | TRBD1 | TRBV19 | - | TGTGCCAGTAATCTCGGACAGGCTAGCAATCAGCCCCAGCATTTT | CASNLGQASNQPQHF
TRBJ1-3 | - | TRBV14 | - | TGTGCCAGCAGCCAAGAATTGGTAGGACTGAGCTCTGGAAACACCATATATTTT | CASSQELVGLSSGNTIYF
TRBJ2-1 | - | TRBV30 | - | TGTGCCTGGAGTGTTGTCCAGGGGCAGTTCTTC | CAWSVVQGQFF
TRBJ2-1 | - | TRBV21-1 | - | TGTGCCAGCGTGGGGGGGACTCTCCAGTTCTTC | CASVGGTLQFF
TRBJ1-4 | - | TRBV6-5 | few | TGTGCCAGCAGCCCTGGAGGGAATGAAAAACTGTTTTTT | CASSPGGNEKLFF
TRBJ1-5 | TRBD1 | TRBV6-1 | - | TGTGCCAGCACCTCGGACAGGGGGCCGTTTCAGCCCCAGCATTTT | CASTSDRGPFQPQHF
TRBJ2-3 | TRBD1 | TRBV5-1 | - | TGCGCCAGTTCGACAGGGCCCATCCCCACAGATACGCAGTATTTT | CASSTGPIPTDTQYF
TRBJ1-5 | - | TRBV6-5 | few | TGTGCCAGCAGTTATGCTGGAGCTCAGCCCCAGCATTTT | CASSYAGAQPQHF
TRBJ2-3 | TRBD1 | TRBV5-1 | - | TGCGCCAGCAGCTCCGACAGGGCCACAGATACGCAGTATTTT | CASSSDRATDTQYF
TRBJ2-7 | - | TRBV6-1 | - | TGTGCCAGCAGCGGCTCGGGTACAGGGAATTACGAGCAGTACTTC | CASSGSGTGNYEQYF
TRBJ2-3 | TRBD2 | TRBV2 | - | TGTGCCAGCAGTGTACAAGCGGGAGGCGGGGCGCAGTATTTT | CASSVQAGGGAQYF
TRBJ1-1 | - | TRBV15 | - | TGTGCCACCAGCAGAGCGGCAGGGAACACTGAAGCTTTCTTT | CATSRAAGNTEAFF
TRBJ2-3 | - | TRBV6-1 | once | TGTGCCAGCAGTGAAAGCGCAGATACGCAGTATTTT | CASSESADTQYF
TRBJ2-5 | - | TRBV12-5 | - | TGTGCTAGCGGTTTGGTACTGGGGGACACAGAGACCCAGTACTTC | CASGLVLGDTETQYF
TRBJ2-5 | - | TRBV5-6 | - | TGTGCCAGCAGCTTGGGGTCGGGACAAGAGACCCAGTACTTC | CASSLGSGQETQYF
TRBJ1-1 | - | TRBV7-9 | - | TGTGCCAGCAGCGTAGATTGGGGGCGCGGGACTGAAGCTTTCTTT | CASSVDWGRGTEAFF
TRBJ2-7 | TRBD2 | TRBV9 | - | TGTGCCAGCAGCGTAGAGCGGGAGAGCGAGCAGTACTTC | CASSVERESEQYF
TRBJ2-7 | TRBD2 | TRBV4-2 | - | TGTGCCAGCAGCCCTTCCGGGACTAGCCCTTCCTACGAGCAGTACTTC | CASSPSGTSPSYEQYF
TRBJ1-5 | - | TRBV15 | once | TGTGCCACCAGCAGAGACCGGGAGTTGAACAATCAGCCCCAGCATTTT | CATSRDRELNNQPQHF
TRBJ2-5 | TRBD2 | TRBV28 | - | TGTGCCAGCAGCCGTAGCGGGAGGGCCAAGACCCAGTACTTC | CASSRSGRAKTQYF
TRBJ1-5 | TRBD1 | TRBV5-1 | once | TGCGCCAGCAGCCGGGACAGGGATCAGCCCCAGCATTTT | CASSRDRDQPQHF
TRBJ2-2 | - | TRBV29-1 | - | TGCAGCGTGGGCCCCGGACAGAAGGACACCGGGGAGCTGTTTTTT | CSVGPGQKDTGELFF
TRBJ2-1 | TRBD2 | TRBV29-1 | - | TGCAGCGCCATAGGGCTAGCGGGAGGAAGCTCCTACAATGAGCAGTTCTTC | CSAIGLAGGSSYNEQFF
TRBJ1-1 | TRBD1 | TRBV6-1 | few | TGTGCCAGCAGGGATCGACAGGGTAACACTGAAGCTTTCTTT | CASRDRQGNTEAFF
TRBJ2-3 | - | TRBV28 | once | TGTGCCAGCAAAAGGGTCCCGTGGGGAGACAGGAGCACAGATACGCAGTATTTT | CASKRVPWGDRSTDTQYF
TRBJ2-7 | TRBD1 | TRBV28 | few | TGTGCCAGCAGTTTATTCCGGACAGGGCTTTACGAGCAGTACTTC | CASSLFRTGLYEQYF
TRBJ2-7 | - | TRBV2 | - | TGTGCCAGCAGTGCGCGGGACGGTTTCTACGAGCAGTACTTC | CASSARDGFYEQYF
TRBJ2-7 | - | TRBV15 | - | TGTGCCACCAGCAGAGATCGCGAACTAACCAACGAGCAGTACTTC | CATSRDRELTNEQYF